The clone carrying this TCR beta chain was picked up a small number of times. What it binds is unknown. Relative to the germline gene, one junction end is altered; a read error may explain this. Germline V gene lookup returns CDR1 SGDLS and CDR2 YYNGEE. CDR3 size: 14 residues. The source of the sample is a study of breast tumors, draining lymph nodes, adjacent tissues. Study-level results: Data only fit, rather than demonstrated, lymph node origin of most tumor T cells. The data were judged consistent with most tumor T cells coming from lymph node and expanding in tumor. Tumor TCR diversity was below lymph nodes but above nontumor tissue. Compared with basal-like, luminal-like tumors shared significantly more repertoire with nontumor tissue.

Axillary draining lymph nodes of breast cancer patients supplied the node samples. TCRdb re-derived calls from the multiplex PCR reads in MiXCR, one entry per CDR3 protein. The sample includes some 200,000 distinct CDR3 sequences, roughly 29% of them seen just once. Input material: axillary lymph node tissue. The chain joins TRBV9 to TRBJ2-3; 11 positions agree with TRBD2. The sequence was collected from a female donor with breast cancer. Some clones in this sample may be carry-over from other donors' samples. Here the CDR3 DNA reads TGTGCCAGCGGCCTAGCGGGAGGAACAGATACACAGTATTTT. It is translated as CASGLAGGTDTQYF.